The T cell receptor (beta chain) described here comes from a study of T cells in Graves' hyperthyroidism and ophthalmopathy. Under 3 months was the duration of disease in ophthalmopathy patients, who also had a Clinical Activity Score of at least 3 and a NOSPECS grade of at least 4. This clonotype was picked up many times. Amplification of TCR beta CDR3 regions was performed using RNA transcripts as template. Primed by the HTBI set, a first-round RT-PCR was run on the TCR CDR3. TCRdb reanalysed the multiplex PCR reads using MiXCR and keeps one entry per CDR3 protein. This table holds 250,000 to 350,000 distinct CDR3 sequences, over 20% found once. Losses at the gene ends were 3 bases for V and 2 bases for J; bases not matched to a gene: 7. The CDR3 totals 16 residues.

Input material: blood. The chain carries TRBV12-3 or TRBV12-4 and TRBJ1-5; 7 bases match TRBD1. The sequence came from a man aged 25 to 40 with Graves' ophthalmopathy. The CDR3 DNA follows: TGTGCCAGCAGTTTCCAGGGGGGCATGGGCAATCAGCCCCAGCATTTT. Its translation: CASSFQGGMGNQPQHF.